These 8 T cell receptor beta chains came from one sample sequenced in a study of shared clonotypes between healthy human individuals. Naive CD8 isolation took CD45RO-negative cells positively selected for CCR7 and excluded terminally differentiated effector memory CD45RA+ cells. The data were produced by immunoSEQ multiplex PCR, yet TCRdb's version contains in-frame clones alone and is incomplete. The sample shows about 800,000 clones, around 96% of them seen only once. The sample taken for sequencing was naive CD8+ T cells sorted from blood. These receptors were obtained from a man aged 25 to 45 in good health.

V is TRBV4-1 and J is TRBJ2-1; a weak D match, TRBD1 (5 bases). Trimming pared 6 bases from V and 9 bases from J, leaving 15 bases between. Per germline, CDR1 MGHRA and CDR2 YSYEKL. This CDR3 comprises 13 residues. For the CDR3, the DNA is TGCGCCAGCAGTCCTAGAGTTCAGGGTGAGCAGTTCTTC. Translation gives CASSPRVQGEQFF.

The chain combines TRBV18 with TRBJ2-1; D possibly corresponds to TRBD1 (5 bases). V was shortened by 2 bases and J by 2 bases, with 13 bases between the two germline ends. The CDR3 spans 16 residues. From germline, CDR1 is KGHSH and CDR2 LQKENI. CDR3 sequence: CASSPYGQGTYNEQFF. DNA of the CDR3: TGTGCCAGCTCACCATACGGACAAGGAACCTACAATGAGCAGTTCTTC.

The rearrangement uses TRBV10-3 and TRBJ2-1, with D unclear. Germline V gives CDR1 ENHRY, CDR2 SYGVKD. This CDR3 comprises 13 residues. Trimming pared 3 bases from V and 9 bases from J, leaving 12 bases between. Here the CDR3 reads CAISDERVSEQFF. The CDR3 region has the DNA TGTGCCATCAGTGACGAACGGGTTAGTGAGCAGTTCTTC.

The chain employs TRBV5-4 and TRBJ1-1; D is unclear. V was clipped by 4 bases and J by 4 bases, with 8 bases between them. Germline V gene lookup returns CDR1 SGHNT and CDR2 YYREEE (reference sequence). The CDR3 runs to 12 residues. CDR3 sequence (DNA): TGTGCCAGCAGCCCATGGGGCACTGAAGCTTTCTTT. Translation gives CASSPWGTEAFF.

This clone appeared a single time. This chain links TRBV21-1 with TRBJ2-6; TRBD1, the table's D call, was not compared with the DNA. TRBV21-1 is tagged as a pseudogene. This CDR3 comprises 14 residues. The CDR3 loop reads CASSLRCRANVLTF. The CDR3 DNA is TGTGCCAGCAGCCTCAGATGTCGGGCCAACGTCCTGACTTTC.

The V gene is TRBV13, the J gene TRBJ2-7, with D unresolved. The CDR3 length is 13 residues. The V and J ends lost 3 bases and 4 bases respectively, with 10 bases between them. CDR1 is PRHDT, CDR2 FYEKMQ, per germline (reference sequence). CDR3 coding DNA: TGTGCCAGCAGCTTCGGACCGTGGTACGAGCAGTACTTC. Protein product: CASSFGPWYEQYF.

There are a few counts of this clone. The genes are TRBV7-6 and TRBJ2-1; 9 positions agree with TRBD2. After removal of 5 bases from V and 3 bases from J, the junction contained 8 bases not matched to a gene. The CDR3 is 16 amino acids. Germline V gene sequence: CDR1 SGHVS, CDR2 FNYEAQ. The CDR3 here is CASSPYGTSNYNEQFF. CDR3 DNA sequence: TGTGCCAGCAGCCCGTACGGGACTAGCAACTACAATGAGCAGTTCTTC.

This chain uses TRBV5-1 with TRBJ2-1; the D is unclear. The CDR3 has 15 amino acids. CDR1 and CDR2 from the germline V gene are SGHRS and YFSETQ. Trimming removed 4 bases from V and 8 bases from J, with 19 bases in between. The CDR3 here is CASSIETPLRDEQFF. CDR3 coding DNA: TGCGCCAGCAGCATCGAGACCCCACTTAGGGATGAGCAGTTCTTC.